The rows below give T cell receptor beta chains drawn from one sample of a study of T-cell memory formation after mild COVID-19. Each CDR3 protein is one row after TCRdb ran MiXCR on the 5' RACE reads. The sample lists fewer than 650,000 distinct CDR3 sequences; about 22% were seen once. Sequenced: PBMCs or a T cell subset sorted from them (not recorded which). The receptors shown here come from an adult woman who had mild COVID-19 (a few samples of this study predate the infection). Cell type and time point are not known. Both conserved end residues are part of each CDR3. Fields, in order: D gene, V gene, clone size, J gene, CDR3 protein, CDR3 DNA. A D gene is named only where the DNA matches it firmly. The size field is filled for only some rows; it gives once, few, many or a size class.

TRBD2	TRBV11-2	-	TRBJ2-1	CASSLGGRGAYNEQFF	TGTGCCAGCAGCTTAGGCGGGCGGGGGGCCTACAATGAGCAGTTCTTC
-	TRBV10-3	-	TRBJ2-7	CAISLGAGGYEQYF	TGTGCCATCAGTCTCGGGGCAGGGGGGTACGAGCAGTACTTC
-	TRBV20-1	-	TRBJ1-5	CSAVEDSSNQPQHF	TGCAGTGCCGTTGAGGACAGTAGCAATCAGCCCCAGCATTTT
-	TRBV25-1	-	TRBJ1-5	CASSEVGAYCNQPQHF	TGTGCCAGCAGTGAAGTCGGGGCGTACTGTAATCAGCCCCAGCATTTT
TRBD1	TRBV12-3/TRBV12-4	-	TRBJ2-4	CASSFGTGVKNIQYF	TGTGCCAGCAGTTTCGGGACAGGGGTTAAAAACATTCAGTACTTC
TRBD1	TRBV6-5	few	TRBJ1-4	CASSSGQGSEKLFF	TGTGCCAGCAGTTCGGGACAGGGAAGTGAAAAACTGTTTTTT
-	TRBV3-1	-	TRBJ1-1	CASSQTGSRRVNTEAFF	TGTGCCAGCAGCCAGACCGGGTCCCGGAGGGTGAACACTGAAGCTTTCTTT
TRBD1	TRBV10-3	-	TRBJ1-1	CAISAGTVNTEAFF	TGTGCCATCAGCGCCGGGACAGTGAACACTGAAGCTTTCTTT
-	TRBV12-3/TRBV12-4	-	TRBJ1-2	CASKDISYGYTF	TGTGCCAGCAAAGACATCTCCTATGGCTACACCTTC
-	TRBV7-9	-	TRBJ2-3	CASSFTGSQVDTQYF	TGTGCCAGCAGTTTTACCGGGTCCCAGGTTGATACGCAGTATTTT
-	TRBV18	few	TRBJ1-3	CASSPNGIIGNTIYF	TGTGCCAGCTCACCAAACGGAATCATCGGAAACACCATATATTTT
TRBD1	TRBV15	-	TRBJ1-2	CATSRGTGGDGYTF	TGTGCCACCAGCAGGGGCACAGGGGGCGATGGCTACACCTTC
TRBD2	TRBV7-9	-	TRBJ2-1	CASSSLADLLFF	TGTGCCAGCAGCTCACTAGCGGATCTACTGTTCTTC
-	TRBV6-5	-	TRBJ1-5	CASQPHAYSNQPQHF	TGTGCCAGCCAACCCCACGCATATAGCAATCAGCCCCAGCATTTT
-	TRBV4-2	-	TRBJ1-5	CASSLPRARSRNQPQHF	TGTGCCAGCAGCCTCCCCAGGGCGAGATCTCGCAATCAGCCCCAGCATTTT
TRBD2	TRBV5-5	-	TRBJ2-1	CASSSGVAGNEQFF	TGTGCCAGCAGCTCGGGGGTAGCGGGTAATGAGCAGTTCTTC
-	TRBV7-9	few	TRBJ2-3	CASLREDTQYF	TGTGCCAGCCTTAGGGAGGATACGCAGTATTTT
TRBD1	TRBV24-1	many	TRBJ2-1	CATRGTGSYNEQFF	TGTGCCACCAGAGGGACAGGCTCCTACAATGAGCAGTTCTTC
TRBD1	TRBV19	-	TRBJ1-1	CASSIVQGRTEAFF	TGTGCCAGTAGTATCGTACAGGGGCGCACTGAAGCTTTCTTT
-	TRBV6-5	-	TRBJ2-7	CASSHGLAEQYF	TGTGCCAGCAGCCACGGGCTAGCGGAGCAGTACTTC
-	TRBV12-3/TRBV12-4	many	TRBJ1-1	CASEGYSEAFF	TGTGCCAGCGAGGGGTACTCTGAAGCTTTCTTT
-	TRBV4-3	few	TRBJ1-2	CASSQGVALPRYGYTF	TGCGCCAGCAGCCAAGGAGTGGCACTCCCGAGATATGGCTACACCTTC
-	TRBV12-3/TRBV12-4	-	TRBJ1-2	CASKKDGGTAGGYTF	TGTGCCAGCAAGAAGGACGGCGGAACTGCTGGTGGCTACACCTTC
TRBD1	TRBV20-1	-	TRBJ2-4	CSAPPGQANIQYF	TGCAGTGCTCCCCCGGGACAGGCGAACATTCAGTACTTC
-	TRBV5-1	few	TRBJ1-2	CASSLEPGYYGYTF	TGCGCCAGCAGCTTGGAACCGGGGTACTATGGCTACACCTTC
-	TRBV12-3/TRBV12-4	-	TRBJ1-2	CASSGVSILVYGYTF	TGTGCCAGCAGTGGGGTATCGATATTAGTATATGGCTACACCTTC
-	TRBV5-1	few	TRBJ1-1	CASSSTGTTMNTEAFF	TGCGCCAGCAGCTCAACCGGGACAACCATGAACACTGAAGCTTTCTTT
-	TRBV12-3/TRBV12-4	few	TRBJ2-7	CASSLLSKNYEQYF	TGTGCCAGCAGTTTATTAAGTAAAAACTACGAGCAGTACTTC
TRBD1	TRBV18	-	TRBJ1-4	CASQKDRGPEKLFF	TGTGCCAGCCAAAAGGACAGGGGGCCTGAAAAACTGTTTTTT
-	TRBV7-2	-	TRBJ1-1	CAVREAHTEAFF	TGTGCCGTACGGGAGGCTCACACTGAAGCTTTCTTT
-	TRBV10-3	-	TRBJ2-7	CATGTLPYEQYF	TGTGCCACCGGGACCCTGCCCTACGAGCAGTACTTC
-	TRBV7-9	few	TRBJ2-7	CASSLGQAGGGYEQYF	TGTGCCAGCAGCTTAGGCCAGGCCGGGGGAGGCTACGAGCAGTACTTC
-	TRBV25-1	few	TRBJ2-6	CASSPRDTGGANVLTF	TGTGCCAGCAGTCCCCGGGACACTGGGGGGGCCAACGTCCTGACTTTC
TRBD2	TRBV3-1	few	TRBJ2-5	CASSQNRLAVKETQYF	TGTGCCAGCAGCCAAAATCGACTAGCGGTAAAAGAGACCCAGTACTTC
-	TRBV7-2	many	TRBJ2-5	CASSLGAGSGLKETQYF	TGTGCCAGCAGCTTAGGGGCAGGGTCCGGTTTAAAAGAGACCCAGTACTTC
-	TRBV7-3	many	TRBJ2-7	CASSLHGSSYEQYF	TGTGCCAGCAGCTTACACGGCTCATCCTACGAGCAGTACTTC
TRBD1	TRBV5-1	few	TRBJ1-1	CASSLPRVGQGDTEAFF	TGCGCCAGCAGCTTGCCGAGAGTAGGACAGGGGGACACTGAAGCTTTCTTT
TRBD1	TRBV29-1	-	TRBJ2-7	CSVGPTGAYEQYF	TGCAGCGTAGGGCCGACAGGGGCCTACGAGCAGTACTTC
-	TRBV20-1	-	TRBJ1-2	CSATGTRYGYTF	TGCAGTGCTACCGGGACACGCTATGGCTACACCTTC
TRBD2	TRBV20-1	-	TRBJ2-7	CSARDWGSGGEQYF	TGCAGTGCTAGAGATTGGGGCTCCGGGGGGGAGCAGTACTTC
TRBD1	TRBV10-3	few	TRBJ2-6	CAISESVLQGAGANVLTF	TGTGCCATCAGTGAGTCGGTCCTACAGGGGGCTGGGGCCAACGTCCTGACTTTC
-	TRBV20-1	-	TRBJ2-7	CSAGRTGGRYEQYF	TGCAGTGCTGGGCGAACAGGTGGCCGGTACGAGCAGTACTTC
-	TRBV7-8	-	TRBJ1-5	CASSSRWTLNQPQHF	TGTGCCAGCAGCTCCCGATGGACCTTAAATCAGCCCCAGCATTTT
-	TRBV18	few	TRBJ2-3	CASSPPGETGYGDTQYF	TGTGCCAGCTCACCACCGGGCGAAACAGGGTACGGCGATACGCAGTATTTT